Here is one T cell receptor (beta chain) with its context. The antigen it recognizes is unknown. Base quality data are lacking; no much larger clone is found one base away. This entry comes from a study of cytomegalovirus exposure and HLA in healthy donors (dated by TCRdb to 2016 to 2017). In the study overall: In an earlier analysis of some 550 of the donors, about 260 Gb of sequence data and roughly 100 million unique TCR beta sequences from 150 million to 200 million T cells were reported. Approximately 310 gigabases of sequencing data and approximately 85 million unique TCR sequences were included in an early release covering about 620 HLA-typed donors. Of the roughly 400 genotyped donors, approximately 81% were placed in the genetic ancestry cluster associated with self-reported Caucasian donors. The study was designed to test whether signatures of past pathogen exposure could be identified by cataloging public T cell receptors. The T cell repertoires of several hundred subjects were profiled by immunosequencing and related to cytomegalovirus serostatus. In addition to the first cohort of 666 subjects, a separate validation cohort of approximately 130 different subjects was used. The study combined high-throughput TCR immunosequencing, statistical association of individual TCRs with disease status, and machine learning to predict cytomegalovirus infection status. To study patterns of TCR occurrence, a later analysis re-analyzed previously published TCR beta repertoires from several hundred donors and added high-resolution HLA genotyping. Rather than using new phenotypic data, the later analysis identified candidate immune exposures from TCR beta sequences and from how often those sequences occurred across donors. In an earlier analysis of 587 of the donors, high-throughput TCR beta sequencing was used to judge whether each TCR beta V gene segment behaved as functional or pseudogenic. Donor age, sex, ethnicity and CMV serostatus were collected together with the repertoire data. In a later genetic analysis, genome-wide SNP genotypes for about 65% of the roughly 670 donors were used, and that subset was treated as a discovery cohort. Every discovery cohort repertoire had been produced on one sequencing platform. HLA typing included class I and class II loci at four-digit resolution. The number of donors typed differed by locus, with 629-630 for A, B, C, DRB1 and DQB1, roughly 550 for DQA1, under 610 for DPA1, and some 450 for DPB1. Roughly 5 DR-DQ haplotypes were treated as single units for association and clustering because of strong linkage in the cohort. Across some 400 genotyped donors of the cohort, an average of approximately 240,000 unique TCR beta nucleotide sequences per donor were sequenced, and approximately 17% of those sequences were non-productive. General findings and caveats noted by the study authors: The authors suggested that the approach could potentially be generalized to other disease states and immunological phenotypes. A later genetic analysis reported fewer N-insertions in productive TCRs among donors in an Asian-associated ancestry cluster than the roughly 690-donor mean. When HLA alleles, especially DR and DQ, strongly co-occurred, TCR associations were difficult to assign to individual alleles. Because counts were too low, 15 to 20 rarely observed V segments, including chromosome 9 orphons, were excluded from the earlier analysis of 500 to 700 of the donors. A further reported finding was that TCR beta sequences accurately predicted the HLA-A and HLA-B alleles for most subjects in the first cohort. Correlated functional status among segregating V segments might be attributable to linkage disequilibrium, but an unknown experimental factor could not be ruled out. Most TCR sequences were seen in very few donors, while some public TCRs were found in many individuals. In a later genetic analysis, a missense DCLRE1C variant was associated with V-gene and J-gene trimming of TCR beta chains, and the association was replicated in an independent cohort. HLA typing was unavailable for some donors at each locus, so association tests used only the typed subset. The classifier was reported to diagnose cytomegalovirus status with high specificity and sensitivity in both the original and validation cohorts. Only TCR beta chains were sequenced in this cohort, and the absence of alpha or paired-chain data limited detectable features. Some IMGT-functional V segments, including TRBV6-2 and TRBV6-3, could not be told apart with the 87-base-pair reads, so those segments were excluded. In a later analysis, HLA-associated TCR beta chains were found to be more clonally expanded and to have lower generation probabilities than equally common non-associated chains. According to a later analysis, TCR association rates differed among HLA loci, with DRB1 alleles showing the most associated TCRs and HLA-C alleles showing the fewest. A later analysis associated about 18,000 TCR beta sequences with specific HLA alleles at a false discovery rate of 0.05. A later analysis found that most CMV-associated TCR beta chains appeared HLA-restricted, with HLA associations seemingly driven largely by CMV exposure. In vitro tests confirmed that a few of the cytomegalovirus-associated TCR beta chains recognize cytomegalovirus antigens. The presence/absence analyses assumed that sequencing depth was roughly uniform across donors, and that assumption may not be true. In the study, approximately 160 TCR beta chains were listed as associated with cytomegalovirus. In an earlier analysis of approximately 590 of the donors, most TCR beta V segments appeared in productive rearrangements about 87% or about 30% of the time, broadly matching IMGT annotations. A cluster of highly shared sequence variants was judged likely to be a technical artifact of the sequencing pipeline. In a later analysis, several top co-occurrence clusters were reported to appear linked to parvovirus B19, influenza, CMV and Epstein-Barr virus. CMV serostatus was the only immune exposure information available for the cohort.

Receptor amplification or capture employed the immunoSEQ multiplex PCR assay. For the multiplex PCR, a mixture combining 60 forward primers for TCR Vbeta segments and 13 reverse primers for TCR Jbeta segments was used. The CDR3 region of rearranged TCR beta genes was amplified from genomic DNA with a multiplex PCR assay. The amplified TCR beta libraries were sequenced on the Illumina HiSeq System as 87-base-pair reads. In the source study's methods: A later analysis counted approximately 84 million unique TCR beta chains across the 650 to 800 repertoires, and 10 million to 12 million of these chains were shared by at least two donors. Raw reads were error-corrected and collapsed into unique sequences with a nearest-neighbor algorithm that merged closely related sequences to remove PCR and sequencing errors. Alignment of CDR3 sequences to IMGT reference sequences was used to assign V, D and J gene segments. For a sequence to be retained, at least a six-nucleotide match to both a V gene segment and a J gene segment was required. Rearrangements were called productive when the CDR3 lacked stop codons and stayed in frame with V and J; all others were non-productive. CDR3 was defined by IMGT convention, running from the second conserved V-encoded cysteine to the conserved J-encoded phenylalanine. Sequences without an unambiguous match to a single V gene segment were excluded from the earlier analysis of approximately 600 of the donors. An earlier analysis of 587 of the donors called V segments functional above 56.7% productive rearrangements and segregating when the between-donor standard deviation exceeded 5%. A statistical classification framework was built to diagnose cytomegalovirus status from the catalog of TCR beta chain sequences. In a later analysis, V and J genes were assigned by comparing TCR nucleotide sequences against IMGT/GENE-DB human TR gene sequences. In a later analysis, CDR3 sequences and most-parsimonious VDJ recombination scenarios were assigned using the TCRdist pipeline. A later analysis defined each TCR beta chain by its CDR3 amino acid sequence plus V-gene family, and excluded reads lacking a unique V-gene family. To address suspected cross-contamination and a sequencing artifact, a later analysis removed 592 highly shared, low-generation-probability nucleotide sequences. In a later analysis, a clonal expansion index for each public chain was calculated from normalized within-repertoire ranks of inferred template counts. Generation probabilities in a later analysis came from a VDJ recombination model fitted to out-of-frame rearrangements, and those results were checked against IGoR. In a later analysis, hypergeometric tests were used to score TCR-TCR, TCR-HLA and TCR-CMV co-occurrence, with a repertoire-size bias correction applied to TCR pairs. In a later analysis, false discovery rates were estimated by permuting HLA or CMV assignments 20 times. In a later analysis, co-occurring TCRs were grouped using DBSCAN, with TCRdist sequence similarity added in when clustering inside HLA-allele-positive subsets. For co-occurrence clustering, repertoires with fewer than 30,000 or more than 120,000 public chains were excluded, along with four to six repertoires with anomalous nucleotide sharing. This immuneACCESS table, as held by TCRdb, lists in-frame sequences with V and J called but not all clones. Of the missing ones, under half trace to an unresolved V gene in checked studies; the others have no known cause. That table supplies the V and J calls and clone size; D and trimming were determined from the DNA. The sample has 120,000 or so clones on record, 81% of them singletons. About 1.8% of the sample goes to the ten largest clones.

The V end gives up 6 bases and the J end 2 bases, leaving 6 bases in the junction not matched to a gene. Its CDR3 holds 15 amino acids, cysteine through phenylalanine. CDR3 DNA is the only sequence kept; it has 45 bases, read in frame from the first base. CDR1 and CDR2 (MNHEY, SVGAGI) derive from the germline V gene. The cohort consisted of 670 or so healthy bone marrow donors. Cohort members were all nominally healthy when sampled, although unrecorded immune exposures were likely present. The donor tested CMV seronegative, placing the donor among the approximately 360 seronegative members of the cohort. A peripheral blood sample was collected from each donor, and TCR beta sequencing was performed on peripheral blood mononuclear cells. Genomic DNA extraction from the blood cell samples was performed with the Qiagen DNeasy Blood Extraction Kit.

Sequenced input: PBMCs. The V and J genes are TRBV6-5 and TRBJ1-3; a stretch of 8 junction bases matches TRBD1. The TCR comes from a young man in good health and CMV-seronegative. Here is the DNA: TGTGCCAGCAGCCAAGGACAGGGAGCTGGAAACACCATATATTTT. The encoded protein is CASSQGQGAGNTIYF.